The sequence of this T cell receptor (beta chain) was determined in a study of T cell responses to AZD1222 COVID-19 vaccine. Whole-study findings and limits: Spike-specific TCRs gained breadth and depth after people received two AZD1222 doses. There were mostly white British donors and more females than males, and clonal diversity was possibly underestimated.

The protocol was immunoSEQ multiplex PCR, while the TCRdb copy is restricted to in-frame clones and leaves out a portion. The table lists about 140,000 clones. Concerning this clone: What it recognizes is unknown.

The CDR3 spans 16 residues. Per germline, CDR1 KGHSH and CDR2 LQKENI. After removal of 3 bases from V and 11 bases from J, the junction contained 17 bases not matched to a gene. Sequenced: peripheral blood. The rearrangement links TRBV18 to TRBJ1-1; 8 bases fit TRBD1. The receptor comes from an adult in good health. The CDR3 DNA reads TGTGCCAGCTCACCCGATCAGACAGGGGCAGGGGGAAGGGCTTTCTTT. Translated: CASSPDQTGAGGRAFF.